These T cell receptor beta chains were read from a single sample in a study of T cell clones after liver transplantation. Sequencing used immunoSEQ multiplex PCR; TCRdb keeps in-frame clones, though not all of them. The sample has around 80,000 clones, about 82% seen once. The sample in question was CD4+ T cells from blood, obtained 45 to 46 months after liver transplant. Every receptor here comes from a human patient who received a liver transplant. The graft donor may have given rise to some T cells. CDR3s include the opening cysteine and the closing phenylalanine or tryptophan. A D gene is named only where the DNA matches it firmly. The size field is filled for only some rows; it gives once, few, many or a size class.

V	D	size	J	CDR3	DNA
TRBV19	TRBD2	.	TRBJ2-7	CASSGLAGGYEQYF	TGTGCCAGTAGTGGGTTAGCGGGAGGCTACGAGCAGTACTTC
TRBV10-1	.	.	TRBJ1-3	CASQATGFGNTIYF	TGCGCCAGCCAAGCGACCGGATTTGGAAACACCATATATTTT
TRBV5-1	.	.	TRBJ2-7	CASSLGATLGEQYF	TGCGCCAGCAGCTTGGGTGCTACCTTAGGAGAGCAGTACTTC
TRBV11-3	TRBD1	.	TRBJ2-3	CASSSGTGGTDTQYF	TGTGCCAGCAGCTCGGGAACAGGGGGAACAGATACGCAGTATTTT
TRBV28	.	.	TRBJ2-2	CASSLSLPGELFF	TGTGCCAGCAGTTTATCTCTGCCCGGGGAGCTGTTTTTT
TRBV4-1	.	.	TRBJ2-3	CASSQEPGATDTQYF	TGCGCCAGCAGCCAAGAGCCGGGGGCTACAGATACGCAGTATTTT
TRBV18	.	.	TRBJ2-7	CASSPSLGELHEQYF	TGTGCCAGCTCACCATCTCTGGGGGAGCTACACGAGCAGTACTTC
TRBV5-1	TRBD1	.	TRBJ1-1	CASSQGGNTEAFF	TGCGCCAGCAGCCAGGGGGGGAACACTGAAGCTTTCTTT
TRBV9	.	.	TRBJ2-7	CASSRDGYEQYF	TGTGCCAGCAGCAGAGACGGCTACGAGCAGTACTTC
TRBV28	TRBD1	.	TRBJ2-7	CASISSGQLSYEQYF	TGTGCCAGCATTTCATCGGGACAGCTAAGCTACGAGCAGTACTTC
TRBV4-3	TRBD2	.	TRBJ2-1	CASSPGLAGNEQFF	TGCGCCAGCAGCCCAGGACTAGCGGGCAATGAGCAGTTCTTC
TRBV28	.	.	TRBJ1-1	CASSLFTEAFF	TGTGCCAGCAGTTTATTCACTGAAGCTTTCTTT
TRBV10-2	TRBD1	.	TRBJ1-5	CASSESGLTGRNQPQHF	TGCGCCAGCAGTGAGTCCGGGTTGACAGGGAGAAATCAGCCCCAGCATTTT
TRBV29-1	.	.	TRBJ2-1	CSGNKGDQRNEQFF	TGCAGCGGGAACAAAGGGGACCAAAGGAATGAGCAGTTCTTC
TRBV10-3	.	once	TRBJ1-5	CAISLDGYNQPQHF	TGTGCCATCAGTTTGGACGGATATAATCAGCCCCAGCATTTT
TRBV11-3	.	.	TRBJ2-2	CASQGGGELFF	TGTGCCAGCCAGGGGGGTGGGGAGCTGTTTTTT
TRBV29-1	.	.	TRBJ1-2	CSVGGEGRRYTF	TGCAGCGTTGGGGGCGAGGGGAGGCGCTACACCTTC
TRBV4-3	TRBD1	.	TRBJ1-2	CASSQEYGRTGVGYTF	TGCGCCAGCAGCCAAGAATACGGCCGGACAGGGGTTGGCTACACCTTC
TRBV5-1	TRBD1	few	TRBJ1-2	CASSLAVDREETEVGYTF	TGCGCCAGCAGCTTGGCCGTGGACAGGGAGGAGACAGAGGTTGGCTACACCTTC
TRBV29-1	.	.	TRBJ2-2	CSVRETEGAGELFF	TGCAGCGTTCGTGAGACCGAGGGCGCCGGGGAGCTGTTTTTT
TRBV9	.	.	TRBJ1-1	CASSVGVGTEAFF	TGTGCCAGCAGCGTAGGAGTAGGAACTGAAGCTTTCTTT
TRBV5-6	TRBD2	.	TRBJ2-1	CASSNWGTSGKHNEQFF	TGTGCCAGCAGCAATTGGGGGACTAGCGGGAAACACAATGAGCAGTTCTTC
TRBV10-1	.	.	TRBJ2-3	CASSESLGSETDTQYF	TGCGCCAGCAGTGAGTCGTTAGGTAGCGAGACAGATACGCAGTATTTT
TRBV9	.	.	TRBJ1-5	CASSSRDNQPQHF	TGTGCCAGCAGCTCTCGTGACAATCAGCCCCAGCATTTT
TRBV4-1	TRBD1	.	TRBJ1-2	CASSQSQTGDNYGYTF	TGCGCCAGCAGCCAATCACAGACAGGGGATAACTATGGCTACACCTTC
TRBV18	.	once	TRBJ1-2	CASSPQGDYGYTF	TGTGCCAGCTCACCACAGGGTGACTATGGCTACACCTTC
TRBV9	.	.	TRBJ1-2	CASSVDPGRGYGYTF	TGTGCCAGCAGCGTAGATCCGGGTAGGGGCTATGGCTACACCTTC
TRBV11-2	TRBD2	.	TRBJ2-1	CASSSWGTSGHNEQFF	TGTGCCAGCAGCTCCTGGGGGACTAGCGGACACAATGAGCAGTTCTTC
TRBV11-2	TRBD2	.	TRBJ2-7	CASSLVSTSGTYEQYF	TGTGCCAGCAGCTTAGTGTCGACTAGCGGAACCTACGAGCAGTACTTC
TRBV6-5	.	.	TRBJ2-5	CASSYSGETQYF	TGTGCCAGCAGTTACTCGGGAGAGACCCAGTACTTC
TRBV5-1	TRBD2	.	TRBJ2-1	CASSFGTIRPYNEQFF	TGCGCCAGCAGCTTTGGGACTATCCGTCCATACAATGAGCAGTTCTTC
TRBV5-1	.	.	TRBJ1-3	CASSLGEVGNTIYF	TGCGCCAGCAGCCTTGGGGAGGTTGGGAACACCATATATTTT
TRBV27	TRBD1	once	TRBJ2-7	CASSKQGGEQYF	TGTGCCAGCAGCAAACAGGGGGGCGAGCAGTACTTC
TRBV5-1	.	.	TRBJ2-3	CASSLGVNPSTDTQYF	TGCGCCAGCAGCTTGGGGGTAAATCCAAGCACAGATACGCAGTATTTT
TRBV28	.	.	TRBJ2-7	CASTPRSAGSYEQYF	TGTGCCAGCACCCCGAGGTCTGCGGGCTCCTACGAGCAGTACTTC
TRBV12-5	.	.	TRBJ2-5	CASGDGAGETQYF	TGTGCTAGTGGGGACGGGGCCGGCGAGACCCAGTACTTC